Listed here are 16 T cell receptor beta chains from one sample, sequenced in a study of identifying expanded T cells in peripheral blood. The data were produced by immunoSEQ multiplex PCR, yet TCRdb's version contains in-frame clones alone and is incomplete. This sample has approximately 85,000 clones, with 88% found just once. Material: blood. All receptors derive from a person aged 18 to 69 in good health.

The chain combines TRBV11-2 with TRBJ1-2, with 8 positions matching TRBD1. This CDR3 spans 13 amino acids. J lost 6 bases, V lost 3 bases, and 3 bases had no gene match. CDR1 and CDR2 from the germline V gene are SGHAT and FQNNGV. The CDR3 sequence: CASSLDRVNGYTF. The DNA for the CDR3 is TGTGCCAGCAGCTTGGACAGGGTGAATGGCTACACCTTC.

CDR3 nucleotides: TGTGCCAGCAGGGGGACTAGCGGGGGCCACTACAATGAGCAGTTCTTC. It specifies CASRGTSGGHYNEQFF. The chain recombines TRBV5-4 with TRBJ2-1, with 14 positions matching TRBD2. Germline V CDR1 and CDR2: SGHNT, YYREEE (reference sequence). This CDR3 is 16 amino acids long. With V trimmed by 5 bases and J by 3 bases, 4 bases remained unmatched.

The CDR3 region has the DNA TGCACCAGCAGCCATGGGACTAGCGGGGGCCGGGGAGAGACCCAGTACTTC. Its protein product is CTSSHGTSGGRGETQYF. The genes are TRBV1 and TRBJ2-5; the listed D gene, TRBD2, was not tested against the DNA. TRBV1 has pseudogene status. CDR3 length equals 17 residues.

The rearrangement uses TRBV2 and TRBJ2-5; 10 bases map to TRBD2. V shed 6 bases, J shed 5 bases, and the junction held 6 bases outside the gene matches. Germline V gene data show CDR1 as SNHLY and CDR2 as FYNNEI. The CDR3 is 14 residues long. Here the CDR3 DNA reads TGTGCCAGCAGCTCCCCGGGACTAGCGGAGACCCAGTACTTC. Its translation: CASSSPGLAETQYF.

This chain links TRBV18 with TRBJ2-1; 9 bases align to TRBD2. Losses at the gene ends were 3 bases for V and 6 bases for J; bases not matched to a gene: 6. The CDR3 extends over 15 amino acids. Germline V CDR1 and CDR2: KGHSH, LQKENI. The CDR3 loop is CASSPRGGQFNEQFF. The CDR3 DNA follows: TGTGCCAGCTCACCGCGGGGGGGACAGTTCAATGAGCAGTTCTTC. Full variable domain (remainder filled in from reference TRBV18 and TRBJ2-1): NAGVMQNPRHLVRRRGQEARLRCSPMKGHSHVYWYRQLPEEGLKFMVYLQKENIIDESGMPKERFSAEFPKEGPSILRIQQVVRGDSAAYFCASSPRGGQFNEQFFGPGTRLTVL.

This clone was detected only a few times. V usage is TRBV7-2 and J usage is TRBJ2-7; D not resolved. CDR3 size: 13 residues. In germline, CDR1 is SGHTA, CDR2 FQGNSA. Trimming pared 3 bases from V and 12 bases from J, leaving 18 bases between. CDR3 DNA sequence: TGTGCCAGCAGCTTCAAATCGATAGCAAGACCGTACTTC. Protein sequence: CASSFKSIARPYF.

This chain links TRBV15 with TRBJ1-4; 7 nucleotides line up with TRBD1. The germline V gene has CDR1 LNHNV and CDR2 YYDKDF (reference sequence). The CDR3 is 19 amino acids. Unmatched junction bases numbered 12, after V lost 2 bases and J lost 0 bases. CDR3 protein: CATSRQTRGIAPTNEKLFF. CDR3 DNA sequence: TGTGCCACCAGCAGACAAACCAGGGGGATAGCTCCAACTAATGAAAAACTGTTTTTT.

V and J are TRBV7-8 and TRBJ2-1; the D gene is possibly TRBD2 (6 bases). The V and J ends lost 1 base and 2 bases respectively, with 18 bases between them. CDR1 is SGHVS and CDR2 is FQNEAQ in the germline V gene. The length of the CDR3 is 18 residues. The chain's CDR3 is CASSLGAGGAATYNEQFF. Written as DNA, the CDR3 is TGTGCCAGCAGCTTAGGTGCCGGGGGAGCGGCAACCTACAATGAGCAGTTCTTC.

The V call is TRBV4-3, the J call TRBJ2-1; D possibly corresponds to TRBD1 (6 bases). V lost 0 bases, J lost 10 bases, and 22 bases lay in between. Germline V gene data show CDR1 as LGHNA and CDR2 as YSLEER. The CDR3 contains 17 residues. CDR3 coding DNA: TGCGCCAGCAGCCAAGACGATAGGGGGACATATCAGGGAGAGCAGTTCTTC. Translated, it gives CASSQDDRGTYQGEQFF.

This clone was observed a handful of times. The genes are TRBV6-5 and TRBJ1-2; tentatively, D is TRBD1 (5 bases). The germline CDR1 and CDR2 sequences are MNHEY and SVGAGI. This CDR3 region has 14 residues. Trimming removed 2 bases at V and 6 bases at J, with 13 bases between. As DNA, the CDR3 is TGTGCCAGCAGTTACGTAGGGGCGCTTAATGGCTACACCTTC. Translation gives CASSYVGALNGYTF.

The rearrangement links TRBV7-9 to TRBJ1-6, with TRBD1 as a possible D gene (5 bases). Trimming cost V 7 bases and J 5 bases, with 12 bases left between them. Germline lookup yields CDR1 SEHNR and CDR2 FQNEAQ (reference sequence). The CDR3 extends over 14 amino acids. The CDR3 DNA follows: TGTGCCAGCATCTCAGGGTTCCATAATTCACCCCTCCACTTT. Amino acids: CASISGFHNSPLHF.

The genes are TRBV4-3 and TRBJ1-4; 10 bases align to TRBD1. The germline CDR1 and CDR2 sequences are LGHNA and YSLEER. Trimming took 1 base from V and 4 from J; bases not matched to a gene: 6. There are 17 residues in the CDR3. CDR3 protein: CASSQGWDRGHNEKLFF. The DNA for the CDR3 is TGCGCCAGCAGCCAAGGCTGGGACAGGGGCCATAATGAAAAACTGTTTTTT.

The V and J genes are TRBV15 and TRBJ2-3, with 10 bases aligning to TRBD2. CDR1 is LNHNV, CDR2 YYDKDF, per germline (reference sequence). Trimming removed 1 base from V and 2 bases from J; junction bases left unmatched: 9. The CDR3 extends over 18 amino acids. The CDR3 coding sequence is TGTGCCACCAGCAGAGTTCCCCGGACTAGCGGATCCACAGATACGCAGTATTTT. Its translation is CATSRVPRTSGSTDTQYF.

J is TRBJ1-1 and V is TRBV6-1; the D gene is possibly TRBD1 (5 bases). Trimming took off 0 bases at V and 2 bases at J, with 13 bases between the two ends. The CDR3 is 16 amino acids. From germline, CDR1 is MNHNS and CDR2 SASEGT. This CDR3 reads CASSEAIDGGNTEAFF. The CDR3, as DNA: TGTGCCAGCAGTGAAGCAATCGACGGGGGAAACACTGAAGCTTTCTTT.

The rearrangement links TRBV28 to TRBJ1-1, with no clear D. Germline CDR1 and CDR2: MDHEN and SYDVKM. The V end was cut by 6 bases, the J end by 6 bases, with 17 bases between. CDR3 length equals 14 residues. The CDR3 loop is CASSPAGSSAEAFF. CDR3 DNA sequence: TGTGCCAGCAGCCCTGCGGGCTCCAGCGCTGAAGCTTTCTTT.

CDR3 coding DNA: TGTGCCAGCAGCGTGGACAGGCATCAGCCCCAGCATTTT. Its protein is CASSVDRHQPQHF. This chain joins TRBV11-2 and TRBJ1-5; 7 bases map to TRBD1. With 5 bases clipped from V and 5 bases from J, the junction kept 3 bases outside the gene matches. The germline gives CDR1 SGHAT, CDR2 FQNNGV. There are 13 residues in the CDR3.